This passage covers 3 T cell receptor beta chains from one sample sequenced in a study of brain T cells in children with intractable seizures. Sequenced by immunoSEQ multiplex PCR; TCRdb stores in-frame clones only, minus some. This sample has about 80,000 clones, with about 90% found just once. The sequencing used peripheral blood, collected at surgery. These receptors were obtained from a girl between 2 and 10 years old with Rasmussen encephalitis and intractable seizures.

The gene calls are TRBV29-1 and TRBJ1-1; D unresolved. Germline V CDR1 and CDR2: SQVTM, ANQGSEA. The CDR3 extends over 12 amino acids. The V and J ends lost 7 bases and 5 bases respectively, with 14 bases between them. The CDR3 reads CSATTSGTEAFF. As DNA, the CDR3 is TGCAGCGCTACGACCAGCGGGACTGAAGCTTTCTTT.

V gene TRBV2 combines with J gene TRBJ1-1; TRBD1 agrees at 7 bases. The CDR3 spans 14 residues. Germline V gene sequence: CDR1 SNHLY, CDR2 FYNNEI. V was clipped by 6 bases and J by 1 base; unmatched bases: 5. CDR3 in DNA: TGTGCCAGCAGCTCCGGGACAGCGAACACTGAAGCTTTCTTT. Its protein is CASSSGTANTEAFF.

The V call is TRBV7-9, the J call TRBJ2-7; D uncertain. The CDR3 is made up of 15 amino acids. CDR1 is SEHNR and CDR2 is FQNEAQ in the germline V gene (reference sequence). V was cut by 2 bases and J by 5 bases, with 16 bases left in between. CDR3 in amino acids: CASSLSEAALDEQYF. CDR3 nucleotide sequence: TGTGCCAGCAGCTTAAGCGAGGCAGCGTTGGACGAGCAGTACTTC.